The sample holds many counts of the clone carrying this T cell receptor (beta chain). The target antigen is unknown. The record originates from a study of CD8 T cells in ankylosing spondylitis. Study-wide results and caveats: Apparently characteristic of ankylosing spondylitis blood was a TCR beta motif (roughly eight highly homologous variants). The study looked at matched synovial fluid samples from ankylosing spondylitis patients. Disease-linked clones were reported to be significantly enriched there. In peripheral blood, disease-linked CD8+ clones occurred at relatively low frequencies.

V was pared by 6 bases and J by 3 bases, with 4 bases of the junction left unmatched. Germline CDR1 is DFQATT and CDR2 is SNEGSKA (reference sequence). CDR3 size: 14 residues. Libraries for TCR beta were made by quantitative 5'-RACE with molecular barcodes. TCRdb called the 5' RACE reads again in MiXCR, with one record for every CDR3 protein. This table has 250,000 or so distinct CDR3 sequences, 20% to 30% appearing once. Sequenced input: blood, either unsorted or a sorted T cell fraction (not recorded which). The J gene is TRBJ2-1, the V gene TRBV20-1, with 11 bases fitting TRBD2. The clonotype comes from a male donor with ankylosing spondylitis or in good health (not recorded which). As DNA, the CDR3 is TGCAGTGCCCATCTAGCGGGGGGCTACAATGAGCAGTTCTTC. This codes for CSAHLAGGYNEQFF.